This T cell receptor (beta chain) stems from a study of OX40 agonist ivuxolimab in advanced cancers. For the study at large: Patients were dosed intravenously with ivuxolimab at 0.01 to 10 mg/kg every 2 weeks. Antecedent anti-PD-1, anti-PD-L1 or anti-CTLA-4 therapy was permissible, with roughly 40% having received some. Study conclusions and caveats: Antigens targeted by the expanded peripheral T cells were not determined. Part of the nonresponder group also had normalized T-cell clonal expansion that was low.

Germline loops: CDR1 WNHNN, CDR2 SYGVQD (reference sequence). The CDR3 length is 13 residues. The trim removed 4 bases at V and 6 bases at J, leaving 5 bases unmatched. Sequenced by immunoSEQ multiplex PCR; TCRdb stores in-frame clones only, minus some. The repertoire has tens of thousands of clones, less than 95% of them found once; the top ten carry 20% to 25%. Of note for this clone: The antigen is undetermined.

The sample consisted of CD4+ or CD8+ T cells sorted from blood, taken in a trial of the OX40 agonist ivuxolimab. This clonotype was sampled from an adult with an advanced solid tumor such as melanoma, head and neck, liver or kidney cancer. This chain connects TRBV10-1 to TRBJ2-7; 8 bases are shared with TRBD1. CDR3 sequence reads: CASSGTGRTEQYF. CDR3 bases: TGCGCCAGCAGTGGGACAGGGCGGACCGAGCAGTACTTC.